Listed here are 16 T cell receptor beta chains from one sample, sequenced in a study of OX40 agonist ivuxolimab in advanced cancers. Produced via immunoSEQ multiplex PCR; TCRdb's table is partial and in-frame only. The sample lists 50,000 to 60,000 clones, 85% to 90% occurring once. This specimen was CD4+ or CD8+ T cells sorted from blood, taken in a trial of the OX40 agonist ivuxolimab. The origin of the receptors is an adult with an advanced solid tumor such as melanoma, head and neck, liver or kidney cancer.

The CDR3: CASSVAAAGAPDTQYF. In DNA form, the CDR3 reads TGTGCCAGCAGCGTAGCAGCGGCGGGAGCCCCAGATACGCAGTATTTT. V and J are TRBV9 and TRBJ2-3, with 7 bases lining up with TRBD2. CDR3 length: 16 residues. J lost 4 bases, V lost 0 bases, and 8 bases had no gene match. Germline CDR1 and CDR2: SGDLS and YYNGEE.

V is TRBV6-6 and J is TRBJ2-7; D remains ambiguous. The germline V gene has CDR1 MNHNY and CDR2 SVGAGI (reference sequence). The V and J ends lost 5 bases and 2 bases respectively, with 13 bases between them. This CDR3 has 14 residues. CDR3 in DNA: TGTGCCAGCAGTCCCGACCTTTTACCCTACGAGCAGTACTTC. Translated, it gives CASSPDLLPYEQYF.

This clone was recorded only once. The V gene is TRBV5-1, the J gene TRBJ2-5; TRBD2 aligns across 10 bases. The germline V gene encodes CDR1 SGHRS and CDR2 YFSETQ. Trimming cost V 4 bases and J 2 bases; bases outside gene matches: 8. The CDR3 spans 16 residues. The DNA for the CDR3 is TGCGCCAGCAGCCCGGGAATAGCGGGGGGTCAAGAGACCCAGTACTTC. Protein: CASSPGIAGGQETQYF.

The V gene is TRBV2, the J gene TRBJ1-2; 8 bases agree with TRBD1. Germline trimming cut 6 bases from V and 6 bases from J; bases unmatched to any gene: 6. The CDR3 is made up of 13 amino acids. Germline CDR1 reads SNHLY; CDR2 reads FYNNEI. DNA of the CDR3: TGTGCCAGCAGCCCACAGGGGGTCGATGGCTACACCTTC. Translating gives CASSPQGVDGYTF. Complete variable domain (other parts from reference TRBV2 and TRBJ1-2): EPEVTQTPSHQVTQMGQEVILRCVPISNHLYFYWYRQILGQKVEFLVSFYNNEISEKSEIFDDQFSVERPDGSNFTLKIRSTKLEDSAMYFCASSPQGVDGYTFGSGTRLTVV.

The chain employs TRBV7-8 and TRBJ1-1; D is unresolved. The CDR3 totals 14 residues. V gave up 7 bases and J gave up 1 base, with 13 bases separating them. Germline lookup yields CDR1 SGHVS and CDR2 FQNEAQ. CDR3 residues: CASTLETANTEAFF. The CDR3 region has the DNA TGTGCCAGCACCCTAGAGACGGCGAACACTGAAGCTTTCTTT.

As DNA, the CDR3 is TGTGCCAGCAGTTACTCGTCCAGGGTCGACCAGCCCCAGCATTTT. It codes for CASSYSSRVDQPQHF. The chain links TRBV6-6 to TRBJ1-5; maybe TRBD1 (5 bases). Germline assignment: CDR1 MNHNY and CDR2 SVGAGI (reference sequence). Between the trimmed V and J ends, which lost 0 bases and 7 bases, there was a span of 13 bases. The CDR3 length is 15 residues.

This clone occurred once. The rearrangement joins TRBV9 to TRBJ2-3; D is undetermined. The V end was cut by 3 bases, the J end by 2 bases, with 4 bases between. CDR3 size: 12 residues. Germline V gene sequence: CDR1 SGDLS, CDR2 YYNGEE. This CDR3 reads CASSADTDTQYF. In DNA, the CDR3 is TGTGCCAGCAGCGCGGACACAGATACGCAGTATTTT.

The chain couples TRBV27 to TRBJ2-1; D remains ambiguous. Germline loops: CDR1 MNHEY, CDR2 SMNVEV (reference sequence). Trimming took 1 base from V and 8 from J, leaving 15 bases between them. This CDR3 spans 15 amino acids. DNA for the CDR3: TGTGCCAGCAGTTTATATCCCACGGCCGGCGATGAGCAGTTCTTC. It specifies CASSLYPTAGDEQFF.

This chain joins TRBV10-1 and TRBJ2-1; 7 nucleotides match TRBD1. Trimming took 1 base from V and 8 from J; bases not matched to a gene: 8. Germline V gene lookup returns CDR1 WNHNN and CDR2 SYGVQD (reference sequence). The CDR3 has 15 amino acids. The CDR3 loop reads CASSEYLQGPYEQFF. The CDR3 region has the DNA TGCGCCAGCAGTGAGTACCTACAGGGGCCCTATGAGCAGTTCTTC.

This chain links TRBV4-2 with TRBJ1-1; 10 bases map to TRBD1. The CDR3 extends over 12 amino acids. V lost 6 bases to trimming and J lost 10 bases; unmatched junction nucleotides: 5. Germline values: CDR1 LGHNA, CDR2 YNFKEQ. CDR3 region: CASSMDRGRAFF. Here the CDR3 DNA reads TGTGCCAGCAGTATGGACAGGGGGAGAGCTTTCTTT.

Here the CDR3 DNA reads TGTGCCAGTAGCAACGGGATGGCTAGCGGGAGACCTACAGATACGCAGTATTTT. This codes for CASSNGMASGRPTDTQYF. V gene TRBV19 combines with J gene TRBJ2-3, with 10 bases aligning to TRBD2. V lost 6 bases to trimming and J lost 3 bases; unmatched junction nucleotides: 15. The germline CDR1 and CDR2 sequences are LNHDA and SQIVND (reference sequence). This CDR3 is 18 amino acids long.

The chain joins TRBV6-5 to TRBJ2-5, with D perhaps matching TRBD1 (5 bases). There are 14 residues in the CDR3. Looked up from germline, CDR1 is MNHEY and CDR2 is SVGAGI. Trimming removed 2 bases from V and 4 bases from J, with 11 bases in between. CDR3 nucleotide sequence: TGTGCCAGCAGTTACGGTGGGGCTGGAGAGACCCAGTACTTC. It is translated as CASSYGGAGETQYF.

This chain uses TRBV7-9 with TRBJ2-7, with 7 bases lining up with TRBD2. Germline trimming cut 0 bases from V and 2 bases from J; bases unmatched to any gene: 16. Germline lookup yields CDR1 SEHNR and CDR2 FQNEAQ (reference sequence). This CDR3 is 19 amino acids long. CDR3 sequence reads: CASSLASGTAEGSTYEQYF. The CDR3 region has the DNA TGTGCCAGCAGCTTAGCCAGCGGGACTGCCGAGGGGTCAACCTACGAGCAGTACTTC.

This clone was counted a single time. The genes are TRBV15 and TRBJ2-3; the D is unclear. V lost 0 bases and J lost 3, with 7 bases in between. CDR1 and CDR2 (germline): LNHNV, YYDKDF (reference sequence). This CDR3 has 14 amino acids. In nucleotides, the CDR3 is TGTGCCACCAGCAGAGATCACGGGACAGATACGCAGTATTTT. Its translation: CATSRDHGTDTQYF.

The chain has TRBV5-4 and TRBJ1-6, with 11 bases that match TRBD1. V was pared by 4 bases and J by 8 bases, with 8 bases of the junction left unmatched. Germline CDR1 is SGHNT and CDR2 is YYREEE (reference sequence). CDR3 length equals 16 residues. The CDR3, as DNA: TGTGCCAGCAGCATGATAGGACAGGGGGCGGATTCACCCCTCCACTTT. Its protein is CASSMIGQGADSPLHF. The full variable domain, its missing parts supplied by reference TRBV5-4 and TRBJ1-6, is ETGVTQSPTHLIKTRGQQVTLRCSSQSGHNTVSWYQQALGQGPQFIFQYYREEENGRGNFPPRFSGLQFPNYSSELNVNALELDDSALYLCASSMIGQGADSPLHFGNGTRLTVT.

The chain employs TRBV7-8 and TRBJ1-3; 8 bases align to TRBD1. V was clipped by 5 bases and J by 2 bases; unmatched bases: 5. CDR3 length equals 15 residues. Germline V gene lookup returns CDR1 SGHVS and CDR2 FQNEAQ. CDR3 nucleotide sequence: TGTGCCAGCAGCCGACAGACAGGGGCTGGAAACACCATATATTTT. It translates to CASSRQTGAGNTIYF. Drawing the rest from reference TRBV7-8 and TRBJ1-3, the complete variable domain is GAGVSQSPRYKVAKRGQDVALRCDPISGHVSLFWYQQALGQGPEFLTYFQNEAQLDKSGLPSDRFFAERPEGSVSTLKIQRTQQEDSAVYLCASSRQTGAGNTIYFGEGSWLTVV.